Listed here is a single T cell receptor beta chain. Its target is unknown. Genomic DNA (from each subset) was split evenly across several immunoSEQ plates. The protocol was immunoSEQ multiplex PCR, while the TCRdb copy is restricted to in-frame clones and leaves out a portion. The sample includes 2,500,000 or so clones, approximately 93% seen only once; the top ten take about 0.38%. The germline V and J ends were trimmed by 0 bases and 7 bases, with 12 bases remaining between them. Germline CDR1 and CDR2: WNHNN and SYGVQD (reference sequence). CDR3 length equals 14 residues. The sample comes from a study of shared clonotypes between healthy human individuals. Study overall: The study used three CD4 naive, three CD4 memory, two CD8 naive and one CD8 memory plate per donor.

Study-wide results and limits: Sequencing depth was a factor that was expected to affect clonotype sharing among donors.

Sequencing was carried out using naive CD4+ T cells from PBMCs. Specified subset: CD45RA+ positively selected. The chain employs TRBV10-1 and TRBJ2-5; D is uncertain. The clonotype comes from a man younger than 35 in good health. Some clones in this sample may be carry-over from other donors' samples. The DNA for the CDR3 is TGCGCCAGCAGTGAGTCGGGCAGGACCGGGACCCAGTACTTC. Its translation is CASSESGRTGTQYF.